This T cell receptor (beta chain) originates from a study of CD8 T cells in ankylosing spondylitis. General study results and limits: Previous work reported some of these motif variants in the synovial fluid and blood of reactive arthritis. What seemed typical of ankylosing spondylitis blood was a TCR beta motif built from several highly homologous variants. Reports say disease-linked clones showed up significantly more in matched ankylosing spondylitis synovial fluid.

Quantitative barcoded 5'-RACE was used to prepare TCR beta libraries. TCRdb used MiXCR to reprocess the 5' RACE reads, holding one entry per CDR3 protein. Altogether fewer than 250,000 distinct CDR3 sequences are present, approximately 20% being singletons, with the ten largest covering about two fifths. V was trimmed by 0 bases and J by 4 bases, leaving 6 bases between them. The germline V gene encodes CDR1 SGDLS and CDR2 YYNGEE. The CDR3 totals 13 residues. On this clonotype itself: Its antigen is currently unknown.

The sequencing input was blood, either unsorted or a sorted T cell fraction (not recorded which). The source of this sequence is a male donor with ankylosing spondylitis. The gene calls are TRBV9 and TRBJ2-3; no definite D call. The CDR3 bases are TGTGCCAGCAGCGTAGTTCGGGCAGATACGCAGTATTTT. This translates into CASSVVRADTQYF.